Reported below is one T cell receptor (beta chain). This entry comes from a study of blood T cell repertoires in COVID-19. About the research overall: T cells, B-cell-depleted T cells, or PBMCs supplied cDNA or gDNA.

Method: immunoSEQ multiplex PCR; TCRdb's copy keeps in-frame clones and lacks some. The data hold hundreds of thousands of clones, with nearly 90% observed a single time. The length of the CDR3 is 15 residues. Trimming shortened V by 5 bases and J by 2 bases, and 13 bases separated the two germline ends. CDR1 is SGHTA, CDR2 FQGNSA, per germline. The chain couples TRBV7-2 to TRBJ2-4; D might be TRBD2 (6 bases). The TCR was taken from a man aged 18 to 29 with active or convalescent COVID-19. Sequenced: peripheral blood. CDR3 in DNA: TGTGCCAGCAGCGGGACGGCGGGGACCAAAAACATTCAGTACTTC. Protein: CASSGTAGTKNIQYF.